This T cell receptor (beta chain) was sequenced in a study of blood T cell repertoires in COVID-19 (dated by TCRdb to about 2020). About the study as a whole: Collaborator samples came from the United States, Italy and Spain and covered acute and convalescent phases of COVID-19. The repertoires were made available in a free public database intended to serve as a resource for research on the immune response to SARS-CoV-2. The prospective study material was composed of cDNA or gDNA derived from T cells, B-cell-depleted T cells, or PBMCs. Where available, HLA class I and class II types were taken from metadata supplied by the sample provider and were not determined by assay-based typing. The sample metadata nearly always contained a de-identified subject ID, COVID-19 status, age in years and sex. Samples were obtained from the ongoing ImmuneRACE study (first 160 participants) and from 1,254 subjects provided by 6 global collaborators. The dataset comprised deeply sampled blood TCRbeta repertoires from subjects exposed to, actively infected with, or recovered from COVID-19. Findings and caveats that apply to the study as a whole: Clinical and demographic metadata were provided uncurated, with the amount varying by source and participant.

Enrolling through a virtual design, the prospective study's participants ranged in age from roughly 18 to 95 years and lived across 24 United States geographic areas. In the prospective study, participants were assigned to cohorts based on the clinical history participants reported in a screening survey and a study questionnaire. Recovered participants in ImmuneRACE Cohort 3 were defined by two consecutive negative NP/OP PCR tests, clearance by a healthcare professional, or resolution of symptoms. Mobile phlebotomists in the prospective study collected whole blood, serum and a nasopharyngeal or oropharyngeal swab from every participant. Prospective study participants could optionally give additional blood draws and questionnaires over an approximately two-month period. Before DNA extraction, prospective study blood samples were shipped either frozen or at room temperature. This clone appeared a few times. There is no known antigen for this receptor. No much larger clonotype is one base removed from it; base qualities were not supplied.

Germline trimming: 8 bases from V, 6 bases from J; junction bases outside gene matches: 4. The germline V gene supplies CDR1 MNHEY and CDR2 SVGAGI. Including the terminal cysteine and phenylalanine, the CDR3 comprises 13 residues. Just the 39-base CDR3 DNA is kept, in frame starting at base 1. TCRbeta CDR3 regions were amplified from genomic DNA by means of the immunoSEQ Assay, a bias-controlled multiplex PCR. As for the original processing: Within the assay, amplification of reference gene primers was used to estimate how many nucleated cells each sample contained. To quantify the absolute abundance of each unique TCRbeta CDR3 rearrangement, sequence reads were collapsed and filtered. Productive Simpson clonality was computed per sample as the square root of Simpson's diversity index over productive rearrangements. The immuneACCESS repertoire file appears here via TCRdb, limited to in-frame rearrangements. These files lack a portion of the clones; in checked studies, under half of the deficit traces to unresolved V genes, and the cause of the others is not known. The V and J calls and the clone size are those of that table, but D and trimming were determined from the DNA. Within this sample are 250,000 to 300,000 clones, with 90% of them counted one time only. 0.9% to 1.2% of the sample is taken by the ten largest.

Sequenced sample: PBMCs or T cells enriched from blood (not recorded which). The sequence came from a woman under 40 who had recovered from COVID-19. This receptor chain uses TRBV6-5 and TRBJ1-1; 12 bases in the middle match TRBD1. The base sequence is TGTGCCAGCTGGGGACAGGGGGCGTCTGAAGCTTTCTTT. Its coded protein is CASWGQGASEAFF.